The present T cell receptor (beta chain) was sequenced within a study of T cell repertoires in cytomegalovirus infection. TCRdb re-called the reads with MiXCR, one entry per CDR3 protein. The table lists about 180,000 distinct CDR3 sequences, around an eighth of them singletons, with more than 20% in the top ten. The V and J ends lost 5 bases and 3 bases respectively, with 11 bases between them. Germline V CDR1 and CDR2: SGHTA, FQGNSA. The length of the CDR3 is 14 residues. This clonotype was picked up many times. Sample: PBMCs. The clonotype originates from a human donor in good health (CMV status not recorded). Some clones in this sample may be carry-over from other donors' samples. The chain recombines TRBV7-2 with TRBJ2-1; no firm D call. CDR3 loop: CASSPLGSYNEQFF. The CDR3 region has the DNA TGTGCCAGCAGCCCCCTGGGTAGCTACAATGAGCAGTTCTTC.